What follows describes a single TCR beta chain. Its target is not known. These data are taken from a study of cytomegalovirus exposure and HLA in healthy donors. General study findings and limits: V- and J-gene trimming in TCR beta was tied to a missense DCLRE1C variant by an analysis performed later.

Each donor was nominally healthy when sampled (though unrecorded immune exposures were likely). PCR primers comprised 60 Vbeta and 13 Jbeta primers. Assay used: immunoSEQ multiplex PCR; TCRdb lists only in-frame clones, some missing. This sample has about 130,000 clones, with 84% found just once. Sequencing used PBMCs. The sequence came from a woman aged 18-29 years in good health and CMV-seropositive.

CDR3 sequence reads: CASSQAQLWQPQHF. Here the CDR3 DNA reads TGTGCCAGCAGTCAGGCCCAGCTTTGGCAGCCCCAGCATTTT. The rearrangement uses TRBV6-5 and TRBJ1-5; D call uncertain. V lost 5 bases and J lost 7, with 15 bases in between. Germline V lookup: CDR1 MNHEY, CDR2 SVGAGI. This CDR3 spans 14 amino acids.